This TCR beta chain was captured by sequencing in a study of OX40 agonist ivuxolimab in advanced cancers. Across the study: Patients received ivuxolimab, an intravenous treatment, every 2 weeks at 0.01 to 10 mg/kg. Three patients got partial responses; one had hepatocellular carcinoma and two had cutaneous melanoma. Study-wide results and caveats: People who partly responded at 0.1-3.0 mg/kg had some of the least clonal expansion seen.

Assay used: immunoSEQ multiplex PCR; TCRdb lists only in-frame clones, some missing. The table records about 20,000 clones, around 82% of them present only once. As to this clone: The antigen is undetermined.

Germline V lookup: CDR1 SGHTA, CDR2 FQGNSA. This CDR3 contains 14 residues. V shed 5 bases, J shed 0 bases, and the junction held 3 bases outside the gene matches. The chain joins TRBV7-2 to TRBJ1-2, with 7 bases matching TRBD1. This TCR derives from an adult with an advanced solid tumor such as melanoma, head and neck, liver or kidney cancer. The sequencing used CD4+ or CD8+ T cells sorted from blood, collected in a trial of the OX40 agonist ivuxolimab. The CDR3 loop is CASSRDSANYGYTF. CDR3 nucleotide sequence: TGTGCCAGCAGCCGGGACAGTGCTAACTATGGCTACACCTTC.